This TCR beta chain derives from a study of CD8+ T cells in alopecia areata (dated 2018 in TCRdb). Broadly, across the study: The treated patients, all with moderate-to-severe alopecia areata, were enrolled in an open-label pilot trial of oral tofacitinib given at 5 to 10 mg twice daily. The RNA source kit depended on sample type: the PAXgene miRNA kit for fixed scalp, the miRNeasy kit for PBMCs, and the RNeasy kit for mouse skin. TCRbeta CDR3 regions were amplified by immunoSEQ multiplex PCR using 35 Vbeta forward and 13 Jbeta reverse primers. Scalp clonality was compared across normal scalp (n=4), patchy alopecia areata scalp (n=8), and alopecia totalis/universalis scalp (n=8). On the human side, TCRbeta sequencing was run on scalp tissue and on sorted CD4+ and CD8+ peripheral blood T cells from healthy controls and from alopecia areata patients with either patchy or totalis/universalis disease. To study T cell clonal expansion in alopecia areata, the researchers applied high-throughput TCRbeta sequencing to both the C3H/HeJ mouse model and human patients. Tofacitinib was administered for 6 to 18 months, and 6 months of follow-up off drug were then conducted to assess delayed response and recurrence. Tofacitinib-treated patients had biopsies at baseline and at 4 and 24 weeks of treatment, with a later scalp biopsy in several patients. For the treated patients, the SALT score, which quantifies what percentage of scalp surface area is affected, served as the measure of disease severity.

Summary of the overall study and its limitations: Shared TCR sequences between patients were less evident than in mice, which may be partly attributable to HLA diversity in the patient population. Resident alphabeta T cells in normal human skin are also sequenced, complicating scalp TCR repertoire analysis, unlike mouse skin dominated by gammadelta T cells. With tofacitinib, both scalp clonality and the number of expanded CD8+ clones among the top 100 scalp clones went down significantly. Because the treated cohort was small and had just a single nonresponder, larger studies are needed to establish links between baseline CD8+ expansion and response. During tofacitinib treatment, many expanded lesional clones stuck around in both scalp and blood, and this persistence may partly explain why relapse happens after treatment is stopped. Compared with normal scalp, lesional scalp had higher clonality and more expanded CD8+ clones, particularly in alopecia totalis/universalis, a pattern that suggests antigenic drive.

The meaning of the sample's treatment or condition label: oral pan-JAK inhibitor, 5-10 mg twice daily. From alopecia areata patients, peripheral blood was collected along with lesional scalp punch biopsies. PBMCs were separated by density centrifugation and stained for CD3, CD4 and CD8, after which CD4+ and CD8+ T cells were sorted on a FACSAria. The library was produced with the immunoSEQ multiplex PCR assay. RNA was extracted from all samples and reverse transcribed into cDNA as template for TCR sequencing. First-strand cDNA was synthesized with SuperScript III using a 2:1 mix of oligo-dT and random hexamers. A synthetic immune receptor repertoire was used to assess amplification bias, and residual bias was removed computationally. The authors processed their data as follows. Raw reads were preprocessed for error removal, and CDR3 was defined according to IMGT conventions as running from the conserved cysteine to phenylalanine. Clonality was computed as 1 minus the Shannon entropy, with the entropy normalized by log2 of the number of productive unique TCRs. Scalp TCRbeta sequences were cross-referenced with sorted blood CD4 and CD8 repertoires so that the CD4 or CD8 identity of scalp clones could be inferred. Sourced from immuneACCESS, this table was stored by TCRdb with only in-frame sequences that have V and J called. A share of the clones is absent; for the studies checked, an unresolved V gene accounts for under half, and the remainder has no known explanation. That table gives V, J and clone size, and the DNA gave D and trimming. A total of around 300,000 clones appear in this sample, around three fifths of them only once. The ten most abundant clones make up roughly 0.88% of the sample.

Including the terminal cysteine and phenylalanine, the CDR3 comprises 15 residues. Left in the record is the CDR3 DNA by itself, 45 bases read in frame from the first base. Via the germline V gene, CDR1 is MNHNS and CDR2 SASEGT. V ends up 3 bases short and J 0 bases short, with an unmatched junction base count of 4. To note about this clone: Its target antigen remains unknown. One base away there is no much larger clone; base qualities are not given.

This specimen consisted of CD4+ T cells sorted from blood, obtained around week 54, from a patient treated with tofacitinib. This receptor chain uses TRBV6-1 and TRBJ1-2; the central 7 bases match TRBD1. This clonotype originated in a human donor with alopecia areata. The DNA sequence follows: TGTGCCAGCAGTGAGAATCAGGGGGCTAACTATGGCTACACCTTC. This yields the protein CASSENQGANYGYTF.